This is a list of T cell receptor beta chains from one sample in a study of T-cell memory formation after mild COVID-19. One entry per CDR3 protein results from TCRdb running MiXCR on the 5' RACE reads. Of about 560,000 distinct CDR3 sequences in the sample, around 16% were seen once. The material sequenced was PBMCs or a T cell subset sorted from them (not recorded which). The receptors shown here come from an adult woman who had mild COVID-19 (a few samples of this study predate the infection). Cell type and time point are not known. CDR3s include the opening cysteine and the closing phenylalanine or tryptophan. A D gene is named only where the DNA matches it firmly. The listing skips clone size in some rows; elsewhere it reads once, few, many or a size class.

size,J,length,V,D,CDR3,DNA
few,TRBJ2-1,16,TRBV9,TRBD2,CASSPGTSGRGDEQFF,TGTGCCAGCAGCCCCGGAACTAGCGGGCGGGGGGATGAGCAGTTCTTC
few,TRBJ1-2,14,TRBV12-3/TRBV12-4,TRBD1,CASSLVQGASGYTF,TGTGCCAGCAGTTTAGTACAGGGGGCTTCTGGCTACACCTTC
few,TRBJ2-2,19,TRBV6-4,TRBD1,CASSDLYTLDRADTGELFF,TGTGCCAGCAGTGACTTGTACACTCTAGACAGGGCCGACACCGGGGAGCTGTTTTTT
-,TRBJ2-3,14,TRBV6-1,-,CASSEGEPADTQYF,TGTGCCAGCAGTGAAGGAGAACCCGCAGATACGCAGTATTTT
-,TRBJ2-7,12,TRBV2,-,CASSDEGYEQYF,TGTGCCAGCAGTGACGAGGGTTACGAGCAGTACTTC
-,TRBJ2-5,19,TRBV12-3/TRBV12-4,TRBD2,CASSLGLGLAEEYQETQYF,TGTGCCAGCAGTTTAGGCTTGGGACTAGCGGAGGAGTACCAAGAGACCCAGTACTTC
few,TRBJ2-5,15,TRBV20-1,TRBD2,CSARTSGSWGETQYF,TGCAGTGCTCGGACTAGCGGGAGCTGGGGAGAGACCCAGTACTTC
-,TRBJ1-1,14,TRBV5-1,-,CASSLVHQNTEAFF,TGCGCCAGCAGCTTGGTGCATCAGAACACTGAAGCTTTCTTT
-,TRBJ2-3,15,TRBV15,-,CATSREKARTDTQYF,TGTGCCACCAGCAGAGAAAAGGCCAGAACAGATACGCAGTATTTT
-,TRBJ2-1,22,TRBV20-1,TRBD2,CSARDLAGKREALHTIYNEQFF,TGCAGTGCTAGAGATCTAGCTGGAAAGCGGGAGGCCTTACACACAATATACAATGAGCAGTTCTTC
-,TRBJ2-1,13,TRBV7-9,TRBD2,CASSLTSGPEQFF,TGTGCCAGCAGCTTGACTAGCGGGCCGGAGCAGTTCTTC
few,TRBJ2-7,14,TRBV30,TRBD1,CAWNPGTAAYEQYF,TGTGCCTGGAACCCCGGGACAGCTGCCTACGAGCAGTACTTC
few,TRBJ2-5,14,TRBV12-3/TRBV12-4,TRBD1,CASSETGEVETQYF,TGTGCCAGCAGTGAGACAGGGGAGGTGGAGACCCAGTACTTC
-,TRBJ1-1,13,TRBV5-1,-,CASSFHMDSRAFF,TGCGCCAGCAGCTTTCACATGGATTCGCGGGCTTTCTTT
-,TRBJ1-1,12,TRBV29-1,-,CSVGLGVTEAFF,TGCAGCGTCGGGTTGGGCGTCACTGAAGCTTTCTTT
few,TRBJ2-1,15,TRBV18,-,CASSPPESPYNEQFF,TGTGCCAGCTCACCACCGGAATCCCCCTACAATGAGCAGTTCTTC
-,TRBJ1-1,13,TRBV29-1,TRBD1,CSVAGQTNTEAFF,TGCAGCGTTGCGGGACAGACCAACACTGAAGCTTTCTTT
-,TRBJ2-5,14,TRBV7-3,-,CASSQWVGAETQYF,TGTGCCAGCAGCCAATGGGTGGGGGCCGAGACCCAGTACTTC
many,TRBJ2-1,13,TRBV24-1,-,CATSDPIKYEQFF,TGTGCCACCAGTGACCCTATAAAGTACGAGCAGTTCTTC
-,TRBJ2-1,15,TRBV7-2,TRBD2,CASSSELAGNNEQFF,TGTGCCAGCAGCTCAGAGCTAGCGGGAAACAATGAGCAGTTCTTC
few,TRBJ2-3,16,TRBV6-6,TRBD1,CASSYDRVRGTDTQYF,TGTGCCAGCAGTTACGACAGGGTCCGGGGCACAGATACGCAGTATTTT
-,TRBJ2-7,15,TRBV15,-,CATSRAPQGSYEQYF,TGTGCCACCAGCAGAGCCCCCCAGGGATCCTACGAGCAGTACTTC
few,TRBJ2-7,14,TRBV7-2,-,CASSPGISTYEQYF,TGTGCCAGCAGCCCCGGGATCTCGACCTACGAGCAGTACTTC
many,TRBJ2-2,14,TRBV29-1,TRBD1,CSVVTGFNTGELFF,TGCAGCGTTGTGACAGGGTTTAACACCGGGGAGCTGTTTTTT
few,TRBJ2-2,14,TRBV6-5,TRBD1,CASRGTGSRGELFF,TGTGCCAGCAGGGGGACAGGGAGTCGGGGAGAGCTGTTTTTT
-,TRBJ2-7,16,TRBV12-3/TRBV12-4,-,CASSPSPGQGAYEQYF,TGTGCCAGCAGTCCGTCCCCGGGGCAGGGTGCCTACGAGCAGTACTTC
few,TRBJ2-1,13,TRBV7-9,-,CASSPRDSNEQFF,TGTGCCAGCAGCCCCCGGGACTCCAATGAGCAGTTCTTC
few,TRBJ2-2,15,TRBV14,-,CASSQDTVNTGELFF,TGTGCCAGCAGCCAAGATACGGTGAACACCGGGGAGCTGTTTTTT
few,TRBJ2-7,13,TRBV24-1,-,CATRDSGSYEQYF,TGTGCCACCCGGGACTCCGGCTCCTACGAGCAGTACTTC
-,TRBJ2-1,14,TRBV6-5,-,CASSYAYDGNEQFF,TGTGCCAGCAGTTACGCTTACGACGGCAATGAGCAGTTCTTC
few,TRBJ1-2,15,TRBV5-1,TRBD1,CASSFEPGQGNGYTF,TGCGCCAGCAGCTTCGAACCGGGACAGGGGAATGGCTACACCTTC